The 25 T cell receptor beta chains below were found in one sample sequenced in a study of vaccination and CD4 T cells after COVID-19. This sample's treatment: approximately 10-day PBMC culture with coronavirus spike peptide pools or control peptides (ViraFEST assay). These receptors' antigens are unknown. Sequence data for DNA of cultured CD4+ T cells were generated by the Oncomine TCR Beta short-read assay. TCRdb independently ran MiXCR on the PCR reads; one entry per CDR3 protein. The table includes 10,000 to 15,000 distinct CDR3 sequences, roughly 50% detected once. Sequenced sample: CD4+ T cells from blood, cultured in vitro. The receptors come from a human donor who had recovered from COVID-19.

This clonotype was detected a few times. The chain recombines TRBV7-2 with TRBJ2-5, with no clear D. The CDR3 totals 12 residues. Germline assignment: CDR1 SGHTA and CDR2 FQGNSA. The V and J ends lost 1 base and 5 bases respectively, with 5 bases between them. The CDR3 nucleotides read TGTGCCAGCAGCTTAGTTTCCGAGACCCAGTACTTC. It translates to CASSLVSETQYF.

This chain connects TRBV20-1 to TRBJ2-5, with 8 bases lining up with TRBD1. Trimming at V came to 5 bases and at J to 2 bases, leaving 4 bases not matched to a gene. Germline V lookup: CDR1 DFQATT, CDR2 SNEGSKA (reference sequence). The CDR3 runs to 13 residues. CDR3 region: CSAFRQGQETQYF. The CDR3 DNA follows: TGCAGTGCTTTTAGACAGGGGCAAGAGACCCAGTACTTC.

Note on this clonotype: At one of its ends the junction is not consistent with the germline gene, which may arise from a read error. V usage is TRBV27 and J usage is TRBJ1-4, with D possibly matching TRBD1 (5 bases). CDR1 and CDR2 from the germline V gene are MNHEY and SMNVEV (reference sequence). The CDR3 has 13 residues. CDR3 sequence reads: CASSLRWGEKLVF. For the CDR3, the DNA is TGTGCCAGCAGTTTAAGGTGGGGGGAAAAACTGGTTTTT.

This clonotype has just one count. This chain uses TRBV18 with TRBJ2-1, with 11 bases aligning to TRBD2. The CDR3 contains 15 residues. The ends lost 2 bases at V and 6 bases at J; junction bases unmatched: 3. The germline CDR1 and CDR2 sequences are KGHSH and LQKENI. CDR3 region: CASSPGLAGGNEQFF. In DNA form, the CDR3 reads TGTGCCAGCTCACCAGGGCTAGCGGGAGGCAATGAGCAGTTCTTC.

A few counts support this clonotype. The V and J genes are TRBV24-1 and TRBJ2-3; 7 bases map to TRBD1. Losses at the gene ends were 5 bases for V and 2 bases for J; bases not matched to a gene: 15. In germline, CDR1 is KGHDR, CDR2 SFDVKD. The CDR3 is 18 amino acids. The CDR3 DNA follows: TGTGCCACCAGTGCTACTCCGGGACAGTTAGTATTCACAGATACGCAGTATTTT. It translates to CATSATPGQLVFTDTQYF.

This chain joins TRBV20-1 and TRBJ1-6, with D uncertain. The germline V and J ends were trimmed by 1 base and 7 bases, with 8 bases remaining between them. Germline V CDR1 and CDR2: DFQATT, SNEGSKA (reference sequence). The CDR3 runs to 13 residues. The CDR3 coding sequence is TGCAGTGCTAGAGTGGCAGCCAATTCACCCCTCCACTTT. Translated: CSARVAANSPLHF.

The chain employs TRBV6-1 and TRBJ1-2, with 7 bases fitting TRBD1. The CDR3 totals 13 residues. Germline CDR1 and CDR2: MNHNS and SASEGT. The trim removed 5 bases at V and 3 bases at J, leaving 3 bases unmatched. CDR3 bases: TGTGCCAGCAGTCTCGACAGGGACTATGGCTACACCTTC. Translation gives CASSLDRDYGYTF.

Regarding this clonotype: The junction and the germline gene differ at one end; a read error may be behind it. The chain uses TRBV14 and TRBJ1-6; TRBD1 is a possible D gene (5 bases). The CDR3 has 13 residues. Germline V gene lookup returns CDR1 SGHDN and CDR2 FVKESK. The CDR3 coding sequence is TGTGCCAGCAGTCAAGATGACAGACCACCCCTCCACTTT. It encodes CASSQDDRPPLHF.

In its sample, this clonotype was seen a few times. An end of the junction differs from the germline gene, which may be a read error. The chain recombines TRBV19 with TRBJ1-6, with 7 bases aligning to TRBD1. In germline, CDR1 is LNHDA, CDR2 SQIVND (reference sequence). The CDR3 runs 12 residues. CDR3 DNA sequence: TGTGCCAGTAGCCACCGGACAGGTCCGACGGTCTTT. This sequence encodes CASSHRTGPTVF.

This chain connects TRBV19 to TRBJ1-5; 9 bases fit TRBD1. CDR1 is LNHDA and CDR2 is SQIVND in the germline V gene (reference sequence). J gave up 10 bases and V 5 bases, and 9 bases lay outside the gene matches. The CDR3 has 14 amino acids. The CDR3 region is CASSRTGVISPQHF. CDR3 nucleotide sequence: TGTGCCAGTAGTCGGACAGGGGTAATCAGCCCCCAGCATTTT.

This clonotype was observed once. J is TRBJ2-7 and V is TRBV6-1; 11 nucleotides align to TRBD1. Germline loops: CDR1 MNHNS, CDR2 SASEGT. The CDR3 has 15 residues. With V trimmed by 3 bases and J by 3 bases, 4 bases remained unmatched. The CDR3 loop is CASSESGQGGYEQYF. In DNA, the CDR3 is TGTGCCAGCAGTGAGTCGGGACAGGGGGGCTACGAGCAGTACTTC.

In its sample, this clonotype was seen a few times. The chain is built from TRBV7-2 and TRBJ1-5; 7 bases are shared with TRBD1. There are 15 residues in the CDR3. J gave up 3 bases and V 4 bases, and 6 bases lay outside the gene matches. CDR1 and CDR2 (germline): SGHTA, FQGNSA. CDR3 amino acids: CASSWTGRYNQPQHF. The CDR3, as DNA: TGTGCCAGCAGCTGGACAGGTCGGTACAATCAGCCCCAGCATTTT. Filled out from reference TRBV7-2 and TRBJ1-5, the complete variable domain reads GAGVSQSPSNKVTEKGKDVELRCDPISGHTALYWYRQSLGQGLEFLIYFQGNSAPDKSGLPSDRFSAERTGGSVSTLTIQRTQQEDSAVYLCASSWTGRYNQPQHFGDGTRLSIL.

The chain combines TRBV7-6 with TRBJ1-3; D not resolved. Germline V gene sequence: CDR1 SGHVS, CDR2 FNYEAQ. The CDR3 contains 15 residues. Deletions cut 5 bases from V and 0 bases from J, with 11 bases between. The CDR3 bases are TGTGCCAGCAGCCTCCGAGGGAGCTCTGGAAACACCATATATTTT. It encodes CASSLRGSSGNTIYF.

This rearrangement joins TRBV6-2 or TRBV6-3 to TRBJ2-3, with a possible D match to TRBD1 (6 bases). CDR1 is MNHEY, CDR2 SVGEGT, per germline. The CDR3 sequence is 14 residues long. Deletions cut 7 bases from V and 4 bases from J, with 15 bases between. In DNA, the CDR3 is TGTGCCAGCACCCAGGACAGTGTCTCAGATACGCAGTATTTT. It is translated as CASTQDSVSDTQYF.

The V gene is TRBV23-1, the J gene TRBJ2-7, with D possibly matching TRBD1 (6 bases). TRBV23-1 is placed among ORFs of uncertain function. The CDR3 spans 14 residues. The ends were cut back, 8 bases at V and 3 bases at J, with 17 bases in the middle. This chain's CDR3 is CASGAGAPDYEQYF. The CDR3, as DNA: TGCGCCAGCGGAGCAGGGGCGCCGGACTACGAGCAGTACTTC.

The rearrangement uses TRBV20-1 and TRBJ2-5; 13 bases are shared with TRBD2. Trimming cost V 6 bases and J 4 bases; bases outside gene matches: 5. The germline V gene has CDR1 DFQATT and CDR2 SNEGSKA (reference sequence). The CDR3 runs to 14 residues. In DNA form, the CDR3 reads TGCAGTGCCCAGACTAGCGGGGGGCTAGAGACCCAGTACTTC. Protein product: CSAQTSGGLETQYF.

This clonotype showed up just a few times. DNA of the CDR3: TGCAGTGCCGAAACACCGGGATCCTCGGGCTACGAGCAGTACTTC. The encoded protein is CSAETPGSSGYEQYF. The chain has TRBV20-1 and TRBJ2-7; tentatively, D is TRBD2 (5 bases). The germline V gene encodes CDR1 DFQATT and CDR2 SNEGSKA (reference sequence). CDR3 length: 15 amino acids. Trimming took 6 bases from V and 3 from J, leaving 21 bases between them.

The CDR3: CASTNNRAGILNTIYF. The CDR3 nucleotides are TGTGCCAGCACCAACAACAGGGCAGGGATCCTAAACACCATATATTTT. The V and J genes are TRBV7-2 and TRBJ1-3; D may be TRBD1 (6 bases). V was pared by 7 bases and J by 6 bases, with 22 bases between. The germline V gene has CDR1 SGHTA and CDR2 FQGNSA. The CDR3 runs 16 residues.

This clonotype has only a few counts. The chain recombines TRBV10-2 with TRBJ1-5; no firm D call. The CDR3 runs to 13 residues. V was shortened by 2 bases and J by 0 bases, with 2 bases between the two germline ends. CDR1 and CDR2 (germline): WSHSY, SAAADI. CDR3 residues: CASSENSNQPQHF. CDR3 sequence (DNA): TGCGCCAGCAGTGAGAATAGCAATCAGCCCCAGCATTTT.

This clonotype has more than one count but fewer than ten. The chain joins TRBV12-3 or TRBV12-4 to TRBJ1-5, with D maybe TRBD1 (5 bases). The CDR3 length is 15 residues. The V gene lost 3 bases and the J gene lost 7 bases, with 16 bases spanning the gap. The DNA for the CDR3 is TGTGCCAGCAGTTTCGGTGAGGGGTTCAGGCAGCCCCAGCATTTT. Translating gives CASSFGEGFRQPQHF.

This chain links TRBV6-1 with TRBJ2-1; the match to TRBD2 covers 11 bases. The junction had 6 bases not matched to a gene; V was cut back by 6 bases and J by 5 bases. This CDR3 has 15 amino acids. The germline gives CDR1 MNHNS, CDR2 SASEGT. Written as DNA, the CDR3 is TGTGCCAGCAGGAGTAGCGGGGGGGCCCACAATGAGCAGTTCTTC. It encodes CASRSSGGAHNEQFF.

The rearrangement links TRBV6-5 to TRBJ1-1; TRBD1 agrees at 8 bases. This CDR3 spans 15 amino acids. Germline CDR1 and CDR2: MNHEY and SVGAGI. V dropped 6 bases and J dropped 3; count of bases not matched to a gene: 9. The CDR3 DNA reads TGTGCCAGCAGGTACCGGACAGGGCTTTACACTGAAGCTTTCTTT. Its translation is CASRYRTGLYTEAFF.

CDR3 protein: CASYRENYGYTF. In nucleotides, the CDR3 is TGCGCCAGCTACAGGGAAAACTATGGCTACACCTTC. The gene calls are TRBV10-2 and TRBJ1-2; weak D call: TRBD1 (6 bases). CDR3 length: 12 amino acids. V was clipped by 8 bases and J by 2 bases, with 9 bases between them. From germline, CDR1 is WSHSY and CDR2 SAAADI.

This clonotype was observed a few times. The chain is built from TRBV7-8 and TRBJ1-2, with D hard to call. CDR3 length: 13 residues. Germline V CDR1 and CDR2: SGHVS, FQNEAQ. V was clipped by 5 bases and J by 3 bases, with 10 bases between them. This chain's CDR3 is CASSQVHYYGYTF. The CDR3 DNA sequence: TGTGCCAGCAGCCAAGTCCATTACTATGGCTACACCTTC.

This clonotype turned up a few times. V and J are TRBV28 and TRBJ1-1; TRBD1 agrees at 8 bases. The length of the CDR3 is 16 residues. Unmatched junction bases numbered 12, after V lost 5 bases and J lost 4 bases. Germline V gene data show CDR1 as MDHEN and CDR2 as SYDVKM. Here the CDR3 reads CASSPLTGEGGTEAFF. In nucleotides, the CDR3 is TGTGCCAGCAGTCCATTGACAGGGGAGGGGGGCACTGAAGCTTTCTTT.